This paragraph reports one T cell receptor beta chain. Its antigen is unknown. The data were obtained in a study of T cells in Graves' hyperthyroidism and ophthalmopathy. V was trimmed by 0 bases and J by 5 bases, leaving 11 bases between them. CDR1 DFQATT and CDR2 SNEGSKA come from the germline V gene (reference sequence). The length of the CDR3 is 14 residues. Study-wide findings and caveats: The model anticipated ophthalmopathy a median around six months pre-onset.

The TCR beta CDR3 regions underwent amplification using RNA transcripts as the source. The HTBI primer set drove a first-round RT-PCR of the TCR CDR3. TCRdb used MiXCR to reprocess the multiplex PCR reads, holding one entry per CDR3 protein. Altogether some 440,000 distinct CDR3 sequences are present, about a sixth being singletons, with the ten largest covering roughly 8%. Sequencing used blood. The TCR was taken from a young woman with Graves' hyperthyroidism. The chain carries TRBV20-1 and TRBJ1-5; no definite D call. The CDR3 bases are TGCAGTGCTAGAGATCGGCAGTTGGATCAGCCCCAGCATTTT. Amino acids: CSARDRQLDQPQHF.